These 8 T cell receptor beta chains were sequenced from one sample in a study of response to subunit inactivated influenza vaccine. TCRdb passed the RT-PCR reads through MiXCR, listing each CDR3 protein once. The profile shows around 480,000 distinct CDR3 sequences, approximately 11% of them singletons. This specimen was PBMCs from blood, taken about 40 days after vaccination. Receptors were obtained from a man over 45 who received an inactivated influenza vaccine.

The sample holds many counts of this clonotype. This chain uses TRBV6-4 with TRBJ2-3; 8 positions match TRBD2. The CDR3 runs to 16 residues. CDR1 is MRHNA, CDR2 SNTAGT, per germline. Trimming cost V 3 bases and J 4 bases; bases outside gene matches: 9. CDR3 amino acids: CASSERGAMYPDTQYF. CDR3 bases: TGTGCCAGCAGTGAGCGGGGGGCAATGTATCCAGATACGCAGTATTTT.

This clonotype has just a few counts. V and J are TRBV20-1 and TRBJ1-4; TRBD1 agrees at 10 bases. Germline V gives CDR1 DFQATT, CDR2 SNEGSKA (reference sequence). The J segment lost 8 bases and the V segment lost 4 bases, leaving 4 bases of the junction unmatched. The CDR3 loop spans 13 amino acids. CDR3: CSATGTGDEKLFF. In DNA, the CDR3 is TGCAGTGCTACCGGGACAGGGGACGAAAAACTGTTTTTT.

This clonotype was counted many times. The chain links TRBV29-1 to TRBJ2-3, with D possibly being TRBD2 (5 bases). V was clipped by 6 bases and J by 2 bases, with 12 bases between them. Germline-derived CDR1 and CDR2 are SQVTM and ANQGSEA. The CDR3 spans 13 residues. DNA for the CDR3: TGCAGCGTGGGTGGACTGGCCACAGATACGCAGTATTTT. This translates into CSVGGLATDTQYF.

This clonotype was detected ten times or more. The chain combines TRBV18 with TRBJ2-5, with D unresolved. Germline-derived CDR1 and CDR2 are KGHSH and LQKENI. Trimming shortened V by 6 bases and J by 4 bases, and 9 bases separated the two germline ends. The CDR3 is made up of 12 amino acids. The CDR3 protein is CASSGVRETQYF. CDR3 nucleotide sequence: TGTGCCAGCTCGGGCGTTCGAGAGACCCAGTACTTC.

The CDR3 DNA reads TGTGCCAGCAGTTTATTGAAGAGGGGCAGGTCGAACACTGAAGCTTTCTTT. Translation: CASSLLKRGRSNTEAFF. The chain recombines TRBV27 with TRBJ1-1; a possible D gene is TRBD1 (5 bases). This CDR3 comprises 17 residues. With 1 base removed from V and 1 base from J, the gap between germline ends came to 16 bases. The germline gives CDR1 MNHEY, CDR2 SMNVEV (reference sequence).

The chain employs TRBV2 and TRBJ2-3; tentatively, D is TRBD2 (5 bases). CDR3 length equals 14 residues. Germline values: CDR1 SNHLY, CDR2 FYNNEI. V was clipped by 11 bases and J by 0 bases, with 15 bases between them. The CDR3 spells CASKGRTSTDTQYF. The CDR3 region has the DNA TGTGCCTCAAAAGGCAGGACTAGCACAGATACGCAGTATTTT.

Many counts were recorded for this clonotype. The chain is built from TRBV29-1 and TRBJ2-7, with D tentatively TRBD1 (6 bases). CDR1 is SQVTM and CDR2 is ANQGSEA in the germline V gene. CDR3 length: 13 residues. Trimming took off 8 bases at V and 5 bases at J, with 19 bases between the two ends. In nucleotides, the CDR3 is TGCAGCTCCGGCCGGGACATGAGGGACGAGCAGTACTTC. Its translation is CSSGRDMRDEQYF.

The chain carries TRBV5-1 and TRBJ1-1; possible D gene TRBD1, 6 bases. Germline CDR1 SGHRS, CDR2 YFSETQ. CDR3 size: 14 residues. V was cut by 2 bases and J by 1 base, with 9 bases left in between. Written as DNA, the CDR3 is TGCGCCAGCAGCTTTGACAGGCAGAACACTGAAGCTTTCTTT. Encoded protein: CASSFDRQNTEAFF.